Below are 27 T cell receptor beta chains sequenced from a single sample in a study of shared clonotypes between healthy human individuals. The method was immunoSEQ multiplex PCR; TCRdb's version includes in-frame clones alone and lacks a portion of them. The sample has hundreds of thousands of clones; around four fifths are singletons. Source material: memory CD4+ T cells sorted from blood. Subset given: CD45RA-negative fraction. The receptor source for this set is a woman in her twenties or thirties in good health.

The chain employs TRBV11-1 and TRBJ1-2; no reliable D call. With 1 base removed from V and 8 bases from J, the gap between germline ends came to 8 bases. The germline CDR1 and CDR2 sequences are SGHAT and FQDESV (reference sequence). The length of the CDR3 is 12 residues. CDR3 sequence reads: CASSLVRQGYTF. The CDR3 bases are TGTGCCAGCAGCTTAGTAAGGCAAGGCTACACCTTC.

This clone was counted only a few times. CDR3 bases: TGCGCCAGCAGCCAAGAGGTTAGCGGTACAGCCACCGGGGAGCTGTTTTTT. Translation gives CASSQEVSGTATGELFF. The chain recombines TRBV4-1 with TRBJ2-2; a possible D gene is TRBD2 (6 bases). Trimming took off 0 bases at V and 4 bases at J, with 15 bases between the two ends. The CDR3 is 17 residues long. Per the germline V gene, CDR1 is MGHRA and CDR2 is YSYEKL.

This chain uses TRBV19 with TRBJ1-2; maybe TRBD1 (5 bases). The CDR3 totals 14 residues. Trimming pared 3 bases from V and 4 bases from J, leaving 12 bases between. The germline CDR1 and CDR2 sequences are LNHDA and SQIVND (reference sequence). CDR3: CASSIGEGSYGYTF. CDR3 nucleotides: TGTGCCAGTAGTATTGGCGAGGGGAGCTATGGCTACACCTTC.

The chain uses TRBV11-2 and TRBJ2-3; 7 bases map to TRBD2. From germline, CDR1 is SGHAT and CDR2 FQNNGV. Trimming removed 3 bases from V and 2 bases from J; junction bases left unmatched: 8. The CDR3 loop spans 16 amino acids. The CDR3 nucleotides are TGTGCCAGCAGCTTGAATCCTAGCGGAAACACAGATACGCAGTATTTT. This codes for CASSLNPSGNTDTQYF. Filled out from reference TRBV11-2 and TRBJ2-3, the complete variable domain reads EAGVAQSPRYKIIEKRQSVAFWCNPISGHATLYWYQQILGQGPKLLIQFQNNGVVDDSQLPKDRFSAERLKGVDSTLKIQPAKLEDSAVYLCASSLNPSGNTDTQYFGPGTRLTVL.

The chain combines TRBV6-5 with TRBJ1-1; D not resolved. V gave up 0 bases and J gave up 6 bases, with 17 bases separating them. This CDR3 spans 16 amino acids. Germline loops: CDR1 MNHEY, CDR2 SVGAGI. The CDR3 bases are TGTGCCAGCAGTTACTCGAGGCGACTCCCGATATCTGAAGCTTTCTTT. It codes for CASSYSRRLPISEAFF.

This clone came up once. This chain joins TRBV6-6 and TRBJ1-2; D possibly corresponds to TRBD1 (5 bases). Germline V gives CDR1 MNHNY, CDR2 SVGAGI (reference sequence). CDR3 length: 12 residues. Trimming shortened V by 8 bases and J by 4 bases, and 11 bases separated the two germline ends. This CDR3 reads CASGRGFYGYTF. The CDR3, as DNA: TGTGCCAGCGGTCGGGGCTTCTATGGCTACACCTTC.

The chain recombines TRBV9 with TRBJ1-1; D is unclear. V lost 1 base and J lost 4, with 11 bases in between. The CDR3 has 14 amino acids. Germline CDR1 SGDLS, CDR2 YYNGEE. In nucleotides, the CDR3 is TGTGCCAGCAGCGTAAGTTGGGGAGCCACTGAAGCTTTCTTT. It is translated as CASSVSWGATEAFF.

The V call is TRBV6-5, the J call TRBJ1-1; D not resolved. The V end was cut by 7 bases, the J end by 8 bases, with 14 bases between. The germline CDR1 and CDR2 sequences are MNHEY and SVGAGI. The CDR3 is 12 amino acids. In nucleotides, the CDR3 is TGTGCCAGCACCTATGGTTTCGGCGAAGCTTTCTTT. Protein product: CASTYGFGEAFF.

This clone was found a few times. The rearrangement links TRBV19 to TRBJ2-1; TRBD2 might be the D (6 bases). CDR3 length: 14 amino acids. V gave up 2 bases and J gave up 8 bases, with 13 bases separating them. Germline V gives CDR1 LNHDA, CDR2 SQIVND (reference sequence). The CDR3 loop is CASSIMRGADEQFF. CDR3 nucleotides: TGTGCCAGTAGTATAATGCGCGGGGCCGATGAGCAGTTCTTC.

The genes are TRBV19 and TRBJ2-5, with 7 bases identical to TRBD1. V lost 5 bases and J lost 1; bases outside the gene matches: 4. The germline V gene has CDR1 LNHDA and CDR2 SQIVND (reference sequence). This CDR3 is 14 amino acids long. The CDR3 reads CASSHGTAQETQYF. The CDR3 nucleotides read TGTGCCAGTAGTCACGGGACAGCCCAAGAGACCCAGTACTTC.

This chain uses TRBV29-1 with TRBJ1-3; 9 nucleotides align to TRBD1. V trimming: 5 bases; J trimming: 1 base; junction bases outside the gene matches: 6. The CDR3 has 15 residues. Germline values: CDR1 SQVTM, CDR2 ANQGSEA. The CDR3: CSVRTGTGSGNTIYF. The DNA of the CDR3 is TGCAGCGTTCGGACCGGGACAGGGTCTGGAAACACCATATATTTT.

Comments on this clone: Other DNA sequences within the sample encode an identical CDR3. This chain connects TRBV9 to TRBJ2-2, with unresolved D. The CDR3 length is 13 residues. V lost 2 bases to trimming and J lost 2 bases, with 4 bases between them. Germline assignment: CDR1 SGDLS and CDR2 YYNGEE. The CDR3 is CASSVSNTGELFF. CDR3 nucleotide sequence: TGTGCCAGCAGCGTCTCCAACACCGGGGAGCTGTTTTTT.

The chain recombines TRBV5-6 with TRBJ2-1; D might be TRBD2 (5 bases). V was shortened by 2 bases and J by 3 bases, with 9 bases between the two germline ends. The germline V gene has CDR1 SGHDT and CDR2 YYEEEE. The CDR3 is 14 amino acids. The CDR3 region has the DNA TGTGCCAGCAGCTTCGGGGTTCTCTACAATGAGCAGTTCTTC. It codes for CASSFGVLYNEQFF.

The count of this clone is one. This chain links TRBV28 with TRBJ1-1, with TRBD1 identical over 7 bases. Germline CDR1 and CDR2: MDHEN and SYDVKM. CDR3 length: 16 residues. V was pared by 6 bases and J by 5 bases, with 15 bases of the junction left unmatched. The CDR3 DNA reads TGTGCCAGCAGCCCGCCGGGACAGACTACCTCTACTGAAGCTTTCTTT. Translation gives CASSPPGQTTSTEAFF. The complete variable domain, with remaining parts taken from reference TRBV28 and TRBJ1-1, reads DVKVTQSSRYLVKRTGEKVFLECVQDMDHENMFWYRQDPGLGLRLIYFSYDVKMKEKGDIPEGYSVSREKKERFSLILESASTNQTSMYLCASSPPGQTTSTEAFFGQGTRLTVV.

The chain carries TRBV30 and TRBJ1-4, with D possibly TRBD1 on 6 matching bases. The germline V gene has CDR1 GTSNPN and CDR2 SVGIG (reference sequence). V was cut by 5 bases and J by 4 bases, with 14 bases left in between. This CDR3 has 14 residues. The CDR3 nucleotides are TGTGCCTGGGGGGGAGGACAGTTTAATGAAAAACTGTTTTTT. Amino acid sequence: CAWGGGQFNEKLFF.

This rearrangement joins TRBV5-6 to TRBJ1-1; D is uncertain. The CDR3 has 15 residues. V lost 1 base and J 0 bases, leaving 10 bases between the germline ends. Germline-derived CDR1 and CDR2 are SGHDT and YYEEEE. The CDR3 protein is CASSLSPELNTEAFF. As DNA, the CDR3 is TGTGCCAGCAGCTTGTCCCCCGAACTGAACACTGAAGCTTTCTTT. Full variable domain (rest looked up from reference TRBV5-6 and TRBJ1-1): DAGVTQSPTHLIKTRGQQVTLRCSPKSGHDTVSWYQQALGQGPQFIFQYYEEEERQRGNFPDRFSGHQFPNYSSELNVNALLLGDSALYLCASSLSPELNTEAFFGQGTRLTVV.

The chain joins TRBV29-1 to TRBJ2-7, with 10 bases aligning to TRBD1. After removal of 8 bases from V and 6 bases from J, the junction contained 10 bases not matched to a gene. Germline CDR1 SQVTM, CDR2 ANQGSEA. There are 13 residues in the CDR3. CDR3 amino acids: CSTAGTGEGEQYF. In nucleotides, the CDR3 is TGCAGCACGGCCGGGACAGGGGAGGGCGAGCAGTACTTC.

Notes on this clone: The same CDR3 also results from other DNA sequences found in this sample. The V call is TRBV28, the J call TRBJ2-7, with TRBD2 matching over 10 bases. The junction had 3 bases not matched to a gene; V was cut back by 2 bases and J by 5 bases. Germline CDR1 MDHEN, CDR2 SYDVKM. This CDR3 contains 14 residues. This chain's CDR3 is CASSLGLAGDEQYF. For the CDR3, the DNA is TGTGCCAGCAGTTTAGGGCTAGCGGGAGACGAGCAGTACTTC.

J is TRBJ1-4 and V is TRBV9, with D hard to call. Germline V gene data show CDR1 as SGDLS and CDR2 as YYNGEE. Trimming left V 0 bases short and J 3 bases short, with 9 bases between. There are 15 residues in the CDR3. CDR3 DNA: TGTGCCAGCAGCGTAGGAAGTCTCTCTAATGAAAAACTGTTTTTT. This codes for CASSVGSLSNEKLFF.

This clone has only a few counts. The rearrangement joins TRBV7-3 to TRBJ2-3; D perhaps matches TRBD2 (5 bases). Germline-derived CDR1 and CDR2 are SGHTA and FQGTGA. The V and J ends lost 3 bases and 4 bases respectively, with 17 bases between them. This CDR3 comprises 16 residues. The CDR3: CASSFRTTSTPDTQYF. The CDR3 DNA follows: TGTGCCAGCAGCTTTAGGACCACTAGTACGCCAGATACGCAGTATTTT.

The J gene is TRBJ2-7, the V gene TRBV28, with D perhaps matching TRBD1 or TRBD2 (5 bases each). CDR1 and CDR2 (germline): MDHEN, SYDVKM. V was shortened by 6 bases and J by 2 bases, with 11 bases between the two germline ends. The CDR3 covers 13 residues. The CDR3 nucleotides read TGTGCCAGCAGAATTCAGGGACCCTACGAGCAGTACTTC. This gives the protein CASRIQGPYEQYF.

The chain is built from TRBV6-5 and TRBJ2-7, with D unclear. Germline-derived CDR1 and CDR2 are MNHEY and SVGAGI. V lost 6 bases to trimming and J lost 5 bases, with 17 bases between them. There are 14 residues in the CDR3. The CDR3 protein is CASSQGRVLNEQYF. The CDR3 region has the DNA TGTGCCAGCAGCCAAGGTCGGGTCCTAAACGAGCAGTACTTC.

V and J are TRBV14 and TRBJ2-5, with 8 positions matching TRBD2. V was pared by 1 base and J by 4 bases, with 5 bases of the junction left unmatched. Germline lookup yields CDR1 SGHDN and CDR2 FVKESK. This CDR3 comprises 15 residues. CDR3 in DNA: TGTGCCAGCAGCCAAGTAGGGCTAGCGGGAGAGACCCAGTACTTC. This sequence encodes CASSQVGLAGETQYF.

V gene TRBV25-1 combines with J gene TRBJ2-3; 8 positions match TRBD2. V dropped 2 bases and J dropped 6; count of bases not matched to a gene: 16. This CDR3 is built from 18 residues. CDR1 and CDR2 from the germline V gene are MGHDK and SYGVNS. The CDR3 DNA reads TGTGCCAGCAGTGAAGAAGCGGGAGTTTCATTTCGTGGGGATACGCAGTATTTT. This translates into CASSEEAGVSFRGDTQYF. The whole variable domain, filled in from reference TRBV25-1 and TRBJ2-3, reads EADIYQTPRYLVIGTGKKITLECSQTMGHDKMYWYQQDPGMELHLIHYSYGVNSTEKGDLSSESTVSRIRTEHFPLTLESARPSHTSQYLCASSEEAGVSFRGDTQYFGPGTRLTVL.

CDR3 nucleotide sequence: TGTGCCAGCAGCGTAGAGAGACTTATCACAGATACGCAGTATTTT. It is translated as CASSVERLITDTQYF. V gene TRBV9 combines with J gene TRBJ2-3; D gene uncertain. Germline loops: CDR1 SGDLS, CDR2 YYNGEE. The CDR3 has 15 amino acids. Between the trimmed V and J ends, which lost 0 bases and 2 bases, there was a span of 10 bases.

This clone came up once. The rearrangement joins TRBV6-5 to TRBJ2-5; 8 bases agree with TRBD1. Germline-derived CDR1 and CDR2 are MNHEY and SVGAGI. With 0 bases clipped from V and 4 bases from J, the junction kept 4 bases outside the gene matches. The CDR3 covers 15 residues. In nucleotides, the CDR3 is TGTGCCAGCAGTTACTCCGGACAGGGTGGAGAGACCCAGTACTTC. The encoded protein is CASSYSGQGGETQYF.

Worth noting for this clone: The sample has other DNA sequences that encode this CDR3 too. The chain links TRBV29-1 to TRBJ2-5; 7 bases are shared with TRBD2. CDR3 length equals 13 residues. Germline V gives CDR1 SQVTM, CDR2 ANQGSEA. V shed 4 bases, J shed 2 bases, and the junction held 4 bases outside the gene matches. The CDR3 bases are TGCAGCGTTGCTCTAGCGGATCAAGAGACCCAGTACTTC. Its protein product is CSVALADQETQYF.